This entry features one TCR beta chain sequence. The data derive from a study of blood T cell repertoires in COVID-19. Study-level background: Whether acute or convalescent, the COVID-19 samples came from the United States, Italy and Spain.

Source study methods: Nucleated cell counts were estimated from reference gene primer amplification. The protocol was immunoSEQ multiplex PCR, while the TCRdb copy is restricted to in-frame clones and leaves out a portion. V and J calls and clone size are those listed in that table; D and trimming were worked out from the DNA. The sample carries under 200,000 clones, roughly four fifths recorded once. CDR3 size: 18 residues. V was pared by 5 bases and J by 6 bases, with 18 bases of the junction left unmatched. Germline loops: CDR1 MNHEY, CDR2 SVGEGT. Sequenced input: peripheral blood. The chain employs TRBV6-2 or TRBV6-3 and TRBJ1-5; 8 nucleotides line up with TRBD1. The TCR originated in a woman of 80 years or more with acute or convalescent COVID-19. The CDR3 DNA reads as TGTGCCAGCAGTAAAAATGGCGCTGGGACAGGTTGGAGTCAGCCCCAGCATTTT. It is translated as CASSKNGAGTGWSQPQHF.